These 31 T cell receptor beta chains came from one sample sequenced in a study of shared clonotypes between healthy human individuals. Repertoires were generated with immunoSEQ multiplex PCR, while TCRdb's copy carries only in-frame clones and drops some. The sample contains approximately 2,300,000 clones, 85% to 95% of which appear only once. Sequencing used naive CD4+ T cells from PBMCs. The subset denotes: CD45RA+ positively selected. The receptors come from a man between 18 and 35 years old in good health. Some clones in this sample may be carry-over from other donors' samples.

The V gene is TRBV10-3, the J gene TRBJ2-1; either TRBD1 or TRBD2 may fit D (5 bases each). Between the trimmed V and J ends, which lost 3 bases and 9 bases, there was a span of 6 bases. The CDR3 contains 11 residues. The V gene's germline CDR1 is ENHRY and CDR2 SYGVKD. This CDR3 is CAISDGTEQFF. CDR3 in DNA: TGTGCCATCAGTGACGGGACTGAGCAGTTCTTC.

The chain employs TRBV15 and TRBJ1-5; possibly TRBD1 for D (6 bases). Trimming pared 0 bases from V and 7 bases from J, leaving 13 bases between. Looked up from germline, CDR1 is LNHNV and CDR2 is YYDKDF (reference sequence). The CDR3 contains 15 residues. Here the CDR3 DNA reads TGTGCCACCAGCAGAGAGGCCAGGGGCAGCCAGCCCCAGCATTTT. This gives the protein CATSREARGSQPQHF.

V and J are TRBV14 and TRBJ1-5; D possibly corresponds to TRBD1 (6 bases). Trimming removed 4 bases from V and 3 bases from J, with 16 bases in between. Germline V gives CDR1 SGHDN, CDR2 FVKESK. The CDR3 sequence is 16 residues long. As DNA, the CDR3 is TGTGCCAGCAGCCCCACAGGGTTAGCGGACAATCAGCCCCAGCATTTT. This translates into CASSPTGLADNQPQHF.

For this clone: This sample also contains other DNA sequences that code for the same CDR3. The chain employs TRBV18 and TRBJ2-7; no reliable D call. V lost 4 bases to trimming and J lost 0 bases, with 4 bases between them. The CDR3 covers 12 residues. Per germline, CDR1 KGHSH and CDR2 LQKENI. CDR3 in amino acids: CASSRSSYEQYF. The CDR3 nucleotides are TGTGCCAGCTCACGGAGCTCCTACGAGCAGTACTTC.

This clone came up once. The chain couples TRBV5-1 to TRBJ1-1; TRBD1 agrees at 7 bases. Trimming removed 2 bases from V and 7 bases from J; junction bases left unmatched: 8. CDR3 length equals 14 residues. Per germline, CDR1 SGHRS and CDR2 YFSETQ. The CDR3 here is CASSLEGGQGEAFF. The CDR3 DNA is TGCGCCAGCAGCTTAGAAGGGGGCCAGGGTGAAGCTTTCTTT.

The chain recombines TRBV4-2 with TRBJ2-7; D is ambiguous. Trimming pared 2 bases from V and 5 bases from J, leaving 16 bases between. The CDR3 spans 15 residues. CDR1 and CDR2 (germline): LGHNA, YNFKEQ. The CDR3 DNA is TGTGCCAGCAGCCAACTATTGAGACTTCACCACGAGCAGTACTTC. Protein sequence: CASSQLLRLHHEQYF.

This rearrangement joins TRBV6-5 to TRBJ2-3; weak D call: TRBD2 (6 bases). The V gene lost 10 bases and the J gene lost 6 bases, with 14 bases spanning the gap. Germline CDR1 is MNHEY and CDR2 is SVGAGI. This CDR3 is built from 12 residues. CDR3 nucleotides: TGTGCCACCTCCGCGGGGTCCGATACGCAGTATTTT. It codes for CATSAGSDTQYF.

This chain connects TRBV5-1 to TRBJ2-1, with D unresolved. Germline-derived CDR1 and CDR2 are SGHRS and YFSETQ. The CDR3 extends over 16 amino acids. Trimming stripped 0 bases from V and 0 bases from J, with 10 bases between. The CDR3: CASSLVATSSYNEQFF. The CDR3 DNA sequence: TGCGCCAGCAGCTTGGTGGCCACCAGCTCCTACAATGAGCAGTTCTTC.

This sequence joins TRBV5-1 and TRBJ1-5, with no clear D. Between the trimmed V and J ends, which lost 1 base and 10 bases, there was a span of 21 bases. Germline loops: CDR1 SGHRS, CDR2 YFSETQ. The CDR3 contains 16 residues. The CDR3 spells CASSLKGGTPPSPQHF. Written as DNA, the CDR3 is TGCGCCAGCAGCTTGAAAGGCGGCACCCCCCCTTCTCCCCAGCATTTT.

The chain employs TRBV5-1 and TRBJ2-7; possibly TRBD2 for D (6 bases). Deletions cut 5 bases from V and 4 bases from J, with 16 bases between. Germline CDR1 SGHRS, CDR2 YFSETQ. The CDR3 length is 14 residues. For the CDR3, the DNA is TGCGCCAGCAGGCCCCGGGACTTGATATACGAGCAGTACTTC. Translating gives CASRPRDLIYEQYF.

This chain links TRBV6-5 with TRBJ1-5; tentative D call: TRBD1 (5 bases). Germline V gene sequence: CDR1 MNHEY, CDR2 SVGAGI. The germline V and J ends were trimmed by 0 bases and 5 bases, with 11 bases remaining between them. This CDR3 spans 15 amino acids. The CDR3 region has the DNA TGTGCCAGCAGTTACTCAGGGGAGGAGGATCAGCCCCAGCATTTT. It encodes CASSYSGEEDQPQHF.

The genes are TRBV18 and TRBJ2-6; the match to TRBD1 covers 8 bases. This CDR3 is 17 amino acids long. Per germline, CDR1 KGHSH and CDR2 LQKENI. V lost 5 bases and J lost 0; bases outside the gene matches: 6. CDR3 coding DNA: TGTGCCAGCTCATGGACAGGGCCCGGCTCTGGGGCCAACGTCCTGACTTTC. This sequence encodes CASSWTGPGSGANVLTF.

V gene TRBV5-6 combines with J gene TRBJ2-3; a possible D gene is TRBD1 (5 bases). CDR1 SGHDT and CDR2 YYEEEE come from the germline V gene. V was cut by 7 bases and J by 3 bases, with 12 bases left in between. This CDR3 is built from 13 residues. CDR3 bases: TGTGCCAGCGCCCCACAGGTGACAGATACGCAGTATTTT. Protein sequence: CASAPQVTDTQYF.

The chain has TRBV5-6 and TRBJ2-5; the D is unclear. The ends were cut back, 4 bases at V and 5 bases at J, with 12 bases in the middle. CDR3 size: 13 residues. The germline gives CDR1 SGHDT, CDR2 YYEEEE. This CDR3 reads CASSRSLVETQYF. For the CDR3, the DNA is TGTGCCAGCAGCCGCTCCCTTGTTGAGACCCAGTACTTC. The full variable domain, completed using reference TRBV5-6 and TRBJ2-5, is DAGVTQSPTHLIKTRGQQVTLRCSPKSGHDTVSWYQQALGQGPQFIFQYYEEEERQRGNFPDRFSGHQFPNYSSELNVNALLLGDSALYLCASSRSLVETQYFGPGTRLLVL.

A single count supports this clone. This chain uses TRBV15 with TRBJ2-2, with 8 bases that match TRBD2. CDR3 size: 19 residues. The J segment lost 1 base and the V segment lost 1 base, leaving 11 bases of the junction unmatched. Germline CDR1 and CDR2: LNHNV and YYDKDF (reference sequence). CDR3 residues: CATSRGFRLAGLNTGELFF. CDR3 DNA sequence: TGTGCCACCAGCAGAGGATTTCGTCTAGCGGGTCTGAACACCGGGGAGCTGTTTTTT.

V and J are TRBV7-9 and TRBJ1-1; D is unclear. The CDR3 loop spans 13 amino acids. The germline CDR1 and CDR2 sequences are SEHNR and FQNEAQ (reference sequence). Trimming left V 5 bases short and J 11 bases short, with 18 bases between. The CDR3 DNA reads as TGTGCCAGCAGCATAGGTACCGGTGGATTCGCTTTCTTT. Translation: CASSIGTGGFAFF. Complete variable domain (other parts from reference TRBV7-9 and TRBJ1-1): DTGVSQNPRHKITKRGQNVTFRCDPISEHNRLYWYRQTLGQGPEFLTYFQNEAQLEKSRLLSDRFSAERPKGSFSTLEIQRTEQGDSAMYLCASSIGTGGFAFFGQGTRLTVV.

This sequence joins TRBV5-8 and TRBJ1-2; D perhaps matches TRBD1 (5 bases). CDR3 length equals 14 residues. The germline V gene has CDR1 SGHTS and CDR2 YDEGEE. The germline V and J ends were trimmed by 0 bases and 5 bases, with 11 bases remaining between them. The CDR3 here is CASSLAGGIYGYTF. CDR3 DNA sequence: TGTGCCAGCAGCTTGGCGGGGGGGATTTATGGCTACACCTTC.

CDR3 loop: CASSLLGTGDRETQYF. CDR3 nucleotide sequence: TGTGCCAGCAGCTTACTGGGGACAGGGGATCGGGAGACCCAGTACTTC. This chain uses TRBV7-9 with TRBJ2-5; 10 nucleotides agree with TRBD1. Germline V gene data show CDR1 as SEHNR and CDR2 as FQNEAQ (reference sequence). There are 16 residues in the CDR3. V gave up 2 bases and J gave up 5 bases; unmatched junction bases: 8.

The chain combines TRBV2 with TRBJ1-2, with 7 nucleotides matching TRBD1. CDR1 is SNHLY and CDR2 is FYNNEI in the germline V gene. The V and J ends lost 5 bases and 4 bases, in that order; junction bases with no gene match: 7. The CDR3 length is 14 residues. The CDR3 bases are TGTGCCAGCAGTATTAGGGGGCCGGGCTATGGCTACACCTTC. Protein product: CASSIRGPGYGYTF.

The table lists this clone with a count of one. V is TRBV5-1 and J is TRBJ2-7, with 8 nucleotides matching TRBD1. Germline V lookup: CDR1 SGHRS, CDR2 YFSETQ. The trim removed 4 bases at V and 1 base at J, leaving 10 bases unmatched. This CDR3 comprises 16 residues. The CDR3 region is CASSVDGTGLSYEQYF. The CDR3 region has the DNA TGCGCCAGCAGCGTGGACGGGACAGGTCTATCCTACGAGCAGTACTTC.

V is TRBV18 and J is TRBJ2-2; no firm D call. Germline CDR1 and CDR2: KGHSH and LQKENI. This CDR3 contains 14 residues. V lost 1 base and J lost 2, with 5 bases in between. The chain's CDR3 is CASSPQANTGELFF. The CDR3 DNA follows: TGTGCCAGCTCACCACAAGCAAACACCGGGGAGCTGTTTTTT.

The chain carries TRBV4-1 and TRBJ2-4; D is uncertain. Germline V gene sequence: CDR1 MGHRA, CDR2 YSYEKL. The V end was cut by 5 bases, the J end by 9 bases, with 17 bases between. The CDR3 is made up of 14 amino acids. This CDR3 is CASSLSTLTSIQYF. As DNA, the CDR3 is TGCGCCAGCAGCTTAAGCACCCTAACAAGCATTCAGTACTTC.

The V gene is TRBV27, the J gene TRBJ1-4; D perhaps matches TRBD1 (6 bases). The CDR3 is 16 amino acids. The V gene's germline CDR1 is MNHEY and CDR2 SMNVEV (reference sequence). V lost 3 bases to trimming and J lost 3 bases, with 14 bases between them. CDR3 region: CASSLGVGGPNEKLFF. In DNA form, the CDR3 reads TGTGCCAGCAGTTTGGGGGTAGGGGGACCTAATGAAAAACTGTTTTTT.

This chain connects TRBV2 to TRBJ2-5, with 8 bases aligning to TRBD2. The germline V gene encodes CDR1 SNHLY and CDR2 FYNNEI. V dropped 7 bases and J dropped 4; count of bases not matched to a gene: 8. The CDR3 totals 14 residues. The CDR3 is CASTSGRSSETQYF. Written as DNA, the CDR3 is TGTGCCAGCACCAGCGGGAGATCGTCAGAGACCCAGTACTTC.

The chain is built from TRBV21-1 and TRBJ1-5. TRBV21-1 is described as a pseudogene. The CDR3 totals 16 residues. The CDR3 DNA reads TGTGCCAGCAGCAGACCAGGACGGCTTAGCAATCAGCCCCAGCATTTT. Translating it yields CASSRPGRLSNQPQHF.

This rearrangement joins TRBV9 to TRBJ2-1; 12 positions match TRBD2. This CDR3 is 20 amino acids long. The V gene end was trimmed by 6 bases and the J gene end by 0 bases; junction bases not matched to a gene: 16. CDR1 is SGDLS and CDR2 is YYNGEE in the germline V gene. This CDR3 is CASTRLPGLAGPNSYNEQFF. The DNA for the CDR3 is TGTGCCAGCACCCGACTCCCGGGACTAGCGGGTCCGAACTCCTACAATGAGCAGTTCTTC.

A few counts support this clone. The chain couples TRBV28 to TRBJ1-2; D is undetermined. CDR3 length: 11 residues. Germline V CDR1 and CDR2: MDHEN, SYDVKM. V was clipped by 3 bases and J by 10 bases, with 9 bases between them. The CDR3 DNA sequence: TGTGCCAGCAGTTTCGTTGACGACTACACCTTC. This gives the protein CASSFVDDYTF.

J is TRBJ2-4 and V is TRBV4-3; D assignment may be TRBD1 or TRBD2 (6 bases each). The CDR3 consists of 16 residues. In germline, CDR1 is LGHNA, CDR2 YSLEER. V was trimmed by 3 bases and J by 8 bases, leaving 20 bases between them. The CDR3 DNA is TGCGCCAGCAGCCAGGCCGTCGGGGGCCTGAGCCACATTCAGTACTTC. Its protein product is CASSQAVGGLSHIQYF.

CDR3 amino acids: CASSPPSAGGPAGELFF. DNA for the CDR3: TGTGCCAGCTCACCGCCCTCTGCGGGAGGACCCGCCGGGGAGCTGTTTTTT. The V gene is TRBV18, the J gene TRBJ2-2; TRBD2 matches 8 bases. This CDR3 spans 17 amino acids. Germline V gives CDR1 KGHSH, CDR2 LQKENI. The ends lost 3 bases at V and 6 bases at J; junction bases unmatched: 12.

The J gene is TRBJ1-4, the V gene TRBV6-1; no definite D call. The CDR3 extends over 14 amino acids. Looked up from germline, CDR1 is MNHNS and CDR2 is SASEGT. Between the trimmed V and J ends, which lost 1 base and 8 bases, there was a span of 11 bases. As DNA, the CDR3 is TGTGCCAGCAGTGAAGGACCTAGGAGAGAAAAACTGTTTTTT. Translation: CASSEGPRREKLFF.

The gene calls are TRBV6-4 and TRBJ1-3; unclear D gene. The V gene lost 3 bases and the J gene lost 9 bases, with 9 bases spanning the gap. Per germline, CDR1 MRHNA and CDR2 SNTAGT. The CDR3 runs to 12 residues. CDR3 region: CASSDANGTIYF. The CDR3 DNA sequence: TGTGCCAGCAGTGATGCAAATGGCACCATATATTTT.